This T cell receptor (beta chain) was captured in a study of shared clonotypes between healthy human individuals. Findings of the study overall: Memory subsets generally showed lower estimated richness than naive subsets.

Notes on this clone: Its target is not known.

CDR3 length: 13 amino acids. Germline lookup yields CDR1 MGHDK and CDR2 SYGVNS. V was shortened by 5 bases and J by 5 bases, with 9 bases between the two germline ends. Measured with immunoSEQ multiplex PCR; TCRdb has only the in-frame clones, and not every one. Of fewer than 2.5 million clones in the sample, 93% were seen once. Sample: naive CD4+ T cells from PBMCs. Subset denoted: CD45RA+ positively selected. The chain uses TRBV25-1 and TRBJ2-2; unclear D gene. This TCR derives from a man younger than 30 in good health. Some clones in this sample may be carry-over from other donors' samples. CDR3 sequence reads: CASSLHRTGELFF. The CDR3 DNA reads as TGTGCCAGCAGTCTTCATAGAACCGGGGAGCTGTTTTTT.